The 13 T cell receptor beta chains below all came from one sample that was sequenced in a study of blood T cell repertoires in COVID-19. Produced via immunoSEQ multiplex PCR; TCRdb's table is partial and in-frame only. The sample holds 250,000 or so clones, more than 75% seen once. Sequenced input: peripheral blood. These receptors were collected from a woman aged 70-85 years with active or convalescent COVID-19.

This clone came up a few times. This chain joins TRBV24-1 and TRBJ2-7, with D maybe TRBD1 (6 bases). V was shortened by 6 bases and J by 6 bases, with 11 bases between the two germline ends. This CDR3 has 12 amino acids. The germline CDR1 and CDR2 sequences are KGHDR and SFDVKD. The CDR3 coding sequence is TGTGCCACCAGTAAAACGACAGGCGAGCAGTACTTC. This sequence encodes CATSKTTGEQYF.

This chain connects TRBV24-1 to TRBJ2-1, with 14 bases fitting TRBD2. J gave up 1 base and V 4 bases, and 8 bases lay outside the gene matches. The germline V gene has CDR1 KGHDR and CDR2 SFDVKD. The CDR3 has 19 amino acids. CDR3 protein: CATSESTSGGVGSYNEQFF. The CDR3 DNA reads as TGTGCCACCAGTGAGTCGACTAGCGGGGGGGTCGGGTCCTACAATGAGCAGTTCTTC.

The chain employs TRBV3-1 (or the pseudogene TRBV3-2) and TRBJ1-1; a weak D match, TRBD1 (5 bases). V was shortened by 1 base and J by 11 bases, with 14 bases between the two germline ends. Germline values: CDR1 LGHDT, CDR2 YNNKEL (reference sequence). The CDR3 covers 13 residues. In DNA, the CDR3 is TGTGCCAGCAGCCAAGGGGAGGGGAGTATGGCTTTCTTT. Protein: CASSQGEGSMAFF.

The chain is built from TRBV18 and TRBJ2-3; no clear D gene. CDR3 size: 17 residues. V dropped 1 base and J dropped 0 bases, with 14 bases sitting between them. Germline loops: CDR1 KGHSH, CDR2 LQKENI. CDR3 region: CASSPRGHSFSTDTQYF. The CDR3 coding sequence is TGTGCCAGCTCACCACGCGGTCATTCTTTTAGCACAGATACGCAGTATTTT.

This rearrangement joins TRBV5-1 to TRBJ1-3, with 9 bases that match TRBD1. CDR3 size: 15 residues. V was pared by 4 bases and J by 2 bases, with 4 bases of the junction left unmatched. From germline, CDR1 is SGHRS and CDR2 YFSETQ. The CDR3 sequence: CASSRGQGAGNTIYF. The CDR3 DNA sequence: TGCGCCAGCAGCAGGGGACAGGGAGCTGGAAACACCATATATTTT. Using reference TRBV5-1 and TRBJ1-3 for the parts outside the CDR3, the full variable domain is KAGVTQTPRYLIKTRGQQVTLSCSPISGHRSVSWYQQTPGQGLQFLFEYFSETQRNKGNFPGRFSGRQFSNSRSEMNVSTLELGDSALYLCASSRGQGAGNTIYFGEGSWLTVV.

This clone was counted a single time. The CDR3 DNA sequence: TGTGCCAGCATCTTGGGAGGCGGTGAGCAGTTCTTC. Translating it yields CASILGGGEQFF. The chain employs TRBV6-6 and TRBJ2-1, with a possible D match to TRBD2 (6 bases). This CDR3 region has 12 residues. Trimming took off 7 bases at V and 9 bases at J, with 13 bases between the two ends. The germline gives CDR1 MNHNY, CDR2 SVGAGI (reference sequence).

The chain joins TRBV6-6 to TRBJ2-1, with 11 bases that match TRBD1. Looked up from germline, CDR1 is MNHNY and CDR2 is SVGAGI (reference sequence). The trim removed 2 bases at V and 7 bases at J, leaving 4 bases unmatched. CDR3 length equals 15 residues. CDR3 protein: CASSYGQGAKNEQFF. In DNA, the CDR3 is TGTGCCAGCAGTTACGGACAGGGGGCAAAGAATGAGCAGTTCTTC.

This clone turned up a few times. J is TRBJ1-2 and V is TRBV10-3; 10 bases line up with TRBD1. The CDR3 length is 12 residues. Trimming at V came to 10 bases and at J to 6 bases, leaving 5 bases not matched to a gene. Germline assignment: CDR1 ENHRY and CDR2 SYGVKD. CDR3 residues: CATTGTGDGYTF. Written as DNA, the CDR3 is TGTGCCACCACCGGGACAGGGGATGGCTACACCTTC.

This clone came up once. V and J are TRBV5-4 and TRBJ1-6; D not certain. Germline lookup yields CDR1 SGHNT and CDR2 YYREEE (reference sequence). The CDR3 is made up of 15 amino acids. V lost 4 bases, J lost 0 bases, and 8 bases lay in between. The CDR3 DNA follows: TGTGCCAGCAGCAGGGAGAGCTCCTATAATTCACCCCTCCACTTT. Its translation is CASSRESSYNSPLHF.

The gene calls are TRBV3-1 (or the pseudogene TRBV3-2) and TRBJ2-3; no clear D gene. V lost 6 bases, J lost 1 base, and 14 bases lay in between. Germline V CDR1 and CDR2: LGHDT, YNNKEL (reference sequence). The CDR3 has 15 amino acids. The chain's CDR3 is CASRGIRWGTDTQYF. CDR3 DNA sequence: TGTGCCAGCAGGGGCATCAGGTGGGGCACAGATACGCAGTATTTT.

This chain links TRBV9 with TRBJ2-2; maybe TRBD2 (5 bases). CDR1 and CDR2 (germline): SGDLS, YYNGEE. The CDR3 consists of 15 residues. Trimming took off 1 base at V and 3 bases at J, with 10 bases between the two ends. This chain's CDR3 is CASSVRQADTGELFF. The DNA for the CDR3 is TGTGCCAGCAGCGTACGACAAGCGGACACCGGGGAGCTGTTTTTT. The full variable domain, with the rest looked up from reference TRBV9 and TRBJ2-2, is DSGVTQTPKHLITATGQRVTLRCSPRSGDLSVYWYQQSLDQGLQFLIQYYNGEERAKGNILERFSAQQFPDLHSELNLSSLELGDSALYFCASSVRQADTGELFFGEGSRLTVL.

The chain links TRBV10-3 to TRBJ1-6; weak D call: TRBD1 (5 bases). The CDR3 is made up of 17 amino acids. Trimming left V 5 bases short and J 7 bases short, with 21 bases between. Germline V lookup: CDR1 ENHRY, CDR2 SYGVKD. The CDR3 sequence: CAISNPSGGVANSPLHF. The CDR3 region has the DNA TGTGCCATCAGTAACCCCTCGGGAGGGGTAGCAAATTCACCCCTCCACTTT.

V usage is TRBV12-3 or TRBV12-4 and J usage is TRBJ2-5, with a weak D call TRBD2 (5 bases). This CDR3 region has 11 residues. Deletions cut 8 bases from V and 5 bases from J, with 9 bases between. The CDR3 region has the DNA TGTGCCAGCCGGGGTTCGGAGACCCAGTACTTC. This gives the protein CASRGSETQYF.